One sample yielded the 24 T cell receptor beta chains listed below, sequenced in a study of radiotherapy plus CTLA-4 blockade in lung cancer. Some clones are missing from TCRdb's copy, which holds only in-frame ones; the method was immunoSEQ multiplex PCR. Of approximately 44,000 clones detected, 76% appear once; the ten largest clones hold just under 8.5%. This sample comprised peripheral blood, obtained from a patient treated with radiotherapy plus ipilimumab. These receptors were taken from a human donor with non-small cell lung cancer who had stable disease on radiotherapy plus ipilimumab.

This chain joins TRBV7-3 and TRBJ1-1, with D perhaps TRBD1 (5 bases). Deletions cut 10 bases from V and 1 base from J, with 7 bases between. The CDR3 totals 11 residues. Germline lookup yields CDR1 SGHTA and CDR2 FQGTGA. The chain's CDR3 is CAIGGNTEAFF. CDR3 coding DNA: TGTGCCATCGGGGGGAACACTGAAGCTTTCTTT.

In its sample, this clone was seen once. The chain combines TRBV7-9 with TRBJ1-1; 8 bases agree with TRBD1. There are 14 residues in the CDR3. Germline assignment: CDR1 SEHNR and CDR2 FQNEAQ (reference sequence). V trimming: 5 bases; J trimming: 6 bases; junction bases outside the gene matches: 8. In DNA form, the CDR3 reads TGTGCCAGCAGCCCCCCGACAGGGGAGGCTGAAGCTTTCTTT. Protein product: CASSPPTGEAEAFF.

The V gene is TRBV13, the J gene TRBJ1-2; D possibly corresponds to TRBD1 (5 bases). This CDR3 region has 14 residues. CDR1 and CDR2 from the germline V gene are PRHDT and FYEKMQ (reference sequence). The V and J ends lost 6 bases and 3 bases respectively, with 14 bases between them. CDR3 sequence (DNA): TGTGCCAGCAGACTTGGGGGGAACTACTATGGCTACACCTTC. Protein: CASRLGGNYYGYTF.

This clone appeared a single time. This chain links TRBV27 with TRBJ1-1; D gene ambiguous. This CDR3 has 12 residues. V was pared by 6 bases and J by 5 bases, with 10 bases between. Germline V gene lookup returns CDR1 MNHEY and CDR2 SMNVEV (reference sequence). This chain's CDR3 is CASSWGGTEAFF. The CDR3 coding sequence is TGTGCCAGCAGCTGGGGAGGGACTGAAGCTTTCTTT.

V is TRBV4-2 and J is TRBJ1-2; a possible D gene is TRBD1 (5 bases). The V end lost 4 bases, the J end lost 8 bases, and 23 bases lay between the germline ends. Germline lookup yields CDR1 LGHNA and CDR2 YNFKEQ. The CDR3 is 16 amino acids. This CDR3 is CASSPSTAADTGGYTF. For the CDR3, the DNA is TGTGCCAGCAGCCCCTCGACCGCTGCGGACACGGGGGGCTACACCTTC.

The chain employs TRBV4-1 and TRBJ1-4; the D gene is possibly TRBD1 (6 bases). Germline-derived CDR1 and CDR2 are MGHRA and YSYEKL. This CDR3 is 14 amino acids long. The V and J ends lost 0 bases and 6 bases respectively, with 8 bases between them. The chain's CDR3 is CASSQEAGDEKLFF. DNA of the CDR3: TGCGCCAGCAGCCAAGAGGCAGGGGATGAAAAACTGTTTTTT.

This sequence joins TRBV6-1 and TRBJ1-1; D is unresolved. The CDR3 loop spans 14 amino acids. The V and J ends lost 2 bases and 4 bases respectively, with 11 bases between them. CDR1 and CDR2 from the germline V gene are MNHNS and SASEGT. The CDR3, as DNA: TGTGCCAGCAGTGAACTCCGCGGTTTCACTGAAGCTTTCTTT. Its translation: CASSELRGFTEAFF.

J is TRBJ1-1 and V is TRBV18; D not resolved. The CDR3 sequence is 15 residues long. The germline gives CDR1 KGHSH, CDR2 LQKENI. Trimming shortened V by 2 bases and J by 3 bases, and 13 bases separated the two germline ends. The CDR3, as DNA: TGTGCCAGCTCACCAACGTCCCGGACGGACACTGAAGCTTTCTTT. Protein sequence: CASSPTSRTDTEAFF. Filled out from reference TRBV18 and TRBJ1-1, the complete variable domain reads NAGVMQNPRHLVRRRGQEARLRCSPMKGHSHVYWYRQLPEEGLKFMVYLQKENIIDESGMPKERFSAEFPKEGPSILRIQQVVRGDSAAYFCASSPTSRTDTEAFFGQGTRLTVV.

The chain carries TRBV5-4 and TRBJ2-3, with 11 bases identical to TRBD2. With V trimmed by 4 bases and J by 1 base, 2 bases remained unmatched. Germline CDR1 reads SGHNT; CDR2 reads YYREEE (reference sequence). The CDR3 contains 15 residues. CDR3 DNA: TGTGCCAGCAGCATTAGCGGGGGGGGCACAGATACGCAGTATTTT. Its protein is CASSISGGGTDTQYF.

The chain employs TRBV7-8 and TRBJ1-5; tentative D call: TRBD1 (6 bases). CDR3 size: 18 residues. Germline V gives CDR1 SGHVS, CDR2 FQNEAQ. The V end lost 4 bases, the J end lost 0 bases, and 19 bases lay between the germline ends. Here the CDR3 DNA reads TGTGCCAGCAGCTCTCGCTTTGCAGGGGAATATAGCAATCAGCCCCAGCATTTT. Protein sequence: CASSSRFAGEYSNQPQHF.

This chain links TRBV5-4 with TRBJ2-5, with D possibly being TRBD1 or TRBD2 (6 bases each). This CDR3 contains 14 residues. The germline CDR1 and CDR2 sequences are SGHNT and YYREEE (reference sequence). Deletions cut 4 bases from V and 0 bases from J, with 10 bases between. CDR3 region: CASSNRDYQETQYF. CDR3 sequence (DNA): TGTGCCAGCAGCAACAGGGACTACCAAGAGACCCAGTACTTC.

The chain carries TRBV30 and TRBJ2-5, with D possibly being TRBD2 (6 bases). This CDR3 has 14 residues. Germline V gene data show CDR1 as GTSNPN and CDR2 as SVGIG (reference sequence). V was clipped by 4 bases and J by 2 bases, with 14 bases between them. DNA for the CDR3: TGTGCCTGGAACACGGGGGAACGACAAGAGACCCAGTACTTC. Translated: CAWNTGERQETQYF. Using reference TRBV30 and TRBJ2-5 for the parts outside the CDR3, the full variable domain is SQTIHQWPATLVQPVGSPLSLECTVEGTSNPNLYWYRQAAGRGLQLLFYSVGIGQISSEVPQNLSASRPQDRQFILSSKKLLLSDSGFYLCAWNTGERQETQYFGPGTRLLVL.

This clone has a handful of counts. This chain joins TRBV21-1 and TRBJ2-5; the DNA was not used to check the table's D call, TRBD2. TRBV21-1 is a known pseudogene. This CDR3 is built from 15 residues. The CDR3 loop is CASSERTVLQETQYF. The DNA of the CDR3 is TGTGCCAGCAGCGAGCGGACGGTGCTCCAAGAGACCCAGTACTTC.

The count of this clone is one. The genes are TRBV19 and TRBJ1-5; D not certain. The germline gives CDR1 LNHDA, CDR2 SQIVND (reference sequence). The length of the CDR3 is 12 residues. V was pared by 6 bases and J by 4 bases, with 7 bases between. The CDR3 DNA reads as TGTGCCAGTAGGGAGGAGAATCAGCCCCAGCATTTT. Its translation is CASREENQPQHF.

The chain joins TRBV11-2 to TRBJ1-2, with D maybe TRBD1 (5 bases). The CDR3 sequence is 18 residues long. The ends were cut back, 0 bases at V and 4 bases at J, with 21 bases in the middle. CDR1 and CDR2 (germline): SGHAT, FQNNGV. The CDR3 region has the DNA TGTGCCAGCAGCTTAGAGTGGGGGGAATTTACAGACTTCTATGGCTACACCTTC. Encoded protein: CASSLEWGEFTDFYGYTF.

This chain links TRBV9 with TRBJ1-2; 9 bases match TRBD1. CDR1 and CDR2 from the germline V gene are SGDLS and YYNGEE. Unmatched junction bases numbered 6, after V lost 0 bases and J lost 6 bases. This CDR3 contains 15 residues. As DNA, the CDR3 is TGTGCCAGCAGCGTAGATCCTACAGGGGGCAATGGCTACACCTTC. Protein sequence: CASSVDPTGGNGYTF.

Only one count was recorded for this clone. V usage is TRBV7-9 and J usage is TRBJ1-6, with D possibly TRBD1 on 6 matching bases. Germline V gene data show CDR1 as SEHNR and CDR2 as FQNEAQ (reference sequence). The CDR3 totals 15 residues. With 5 bases removed from V and 6 bases from J, the gap between germline ends came to 14 bases. CDR3 loop: CASSPGGGFNSPLHF. CDR3 DNA sequence: TGTGCCAGCAGCCCCGGAGGGGGGTTTAATTCACCCCTCCACTTT. Using reference TRBV7-9 and TRBJ1-6 for the parts outside the CDR3, the full variable domain is DTGVSQNPRHKITKRGQNVTFRCDPISEHNRLYWYRQTLGQGPEFLTYFQNEAQLEKSRLLSDRFSAERPKGSFSTLEIQRTEQGDSAMYLCASSPGGGFNSPLHFGNGTRLTVT.

The chain couples TRBV7-2 to TRBJ1-6; D perhaps matches TRBD1 (6 bases). Trimming left V 1 base short and J 10 bases short, with 20 bases between. CDR1 is SGHTA, CDR2 FQGNSA, per germline. The CDR3 runs 17 residues. The CDR3 nucleotides are TGTGCCAGCAGCTTAGGTGGGGGGGGCGTGGGAAGGTCACCCCTCCACTTT. It yields the protein CASSLGGGGVGRSPLHF.

This chain links TRBV4-1 with TRBJ1-1; tentative D call: TRBD1 (6 bases). Germline CDR1 is MGHRA and CDR2 is YSYEKL. V was shortened by 7 bases and J by 1 base, with 10 bases between the two germline ends. This CDR3 contains 13 residues. CDR3 residues: CASKTDRNTEAFF. CDR3 DNA: TGCGCCAGCAAAACGGACAGGAACACTGAAGCTTTCTTT.

The chain carries TRBV14 and TRBJ1-2, with D possibly being TRBD1 (6 bases). Deletions cut 4 bases from V and 8 bases from J, with 17 bases between. The germline gives CDR1 SGHDN, CDR2 FVKESK. The CDR3 loop spans 14 amino acids. This chain's CDR3 is CASSPQGQVSGYTF. The CDR3 nucleotides are TGTGCCAGCAGCCCACAGGGTCAAGTGAGCGGCTACACCTTC.

V and J are TRBV9 and TRBJ2-1; 8 nucleotides align to TRBD2. V dropped 3 bases and J dropped 1; count of bases not matched to a gene: 9. Germline CDR1 SGDLS, CDR2 YYNGEE. The CDR3 sequence is 17 residues long. This CDR3 is CASSARGGLHSYNEQFF. In DNA form, the CDR3 reads TGTGCCAGCAGCGCCCGCGGGGGGCTTCATTCCTACAATGAGCAGTTCTTC.

The rearrangement uses TRBV7-9 and TRBJ1-2; maybe TRBD1 (5 bases). Trimming took off 1 base at V and 4 bases at J, with 13 bases between the two ends. This CDR3 has 15 amino acids. Germline values: CDR1 SEHNR, CDR2 FQNEAQ (reference sequence). CDR3 in DNA: TGTGCCAGCAGCTTAGAAGGCCTCACAGGCTATGGCTACACCTTC. Amino acids: CASSLEGLTGYGYTF.

In its sample, this clone was seen once. CDR3 sequence: CASSRKTNSPLHF. The CDR3 coding sequence is TGTGCCAGCAGTCGCAAGACAAATTCACCCCTCCACTTT. This chain connects TRBV6-1 to TRBJ1-6; D call uncertain. V was clipped by 5 bases and J by 7 bases, with 9 bases between them. Germline V lookup: CDR1 MNHNS, CDR2 SASEGT. The CDR3 totals 13 residues.

The gene calls are TRBV2 and TRBJ1-1; D ambiguous. The length of the CDR3 is 13 residues. V was shortened by 3 bases and J by 4 bases, with 9 bases between the two germline ends. CDR1 and CDR2 (germline): SNHLY, FYNNEI. In DNA form, the CDR3 reads TGTGCCAGCAGTGACAGGCCGGGCACTGAAGCTTTCTTT. Amino acids: CASSDRPGTEAFF.